Each of the 31 T cell receptor beta chains below was sequenced from the same sample in a study of shared clonotypes between healthy human individuals. Using immunoSEQ multiplex PCR, the repertoire was profiled, and TCRdb retains in-frame clones only, with some absent. The sample holds around 650,000 clones, about 96% seen once. It was CD45RO-negative cells, positively selected for CCR7, that made up naive CD8 cells, with terminally differentiated effector memory CD45RA+ cells excluded. Sample: naive CD8+ T cells sorted from blood. Receptors were obtained from a woman in her twenties or thirties in good health.

The rearrangement links TRBV7-9 to TRBJ2-1, with 7 nucleotides matching TRBD2. Germline V gives CDR1 SEHNR, CDR2 FQNEAQ (reference sequence). V trimming: 5 bases; J trimming: 5 bases; junction bases outside the gene matches: 3. CDR3 length equals 13 residues. DNA for the CDR3: TGTGCCAGCAGCCCAACTAGCGACAATGAGCAGTTCTTC. It yields the protein CASSPTSDNEQFF.

This chain uses TRBV4-1 with TRBJ2-1; 8 bases match TRBD2. Per germline, CDR1 MGHRA and CDR2 YSYEKL. V was clipped by 3 bases and J by 8 bases; unmatched bases: 9. The CDR3 contains 15 residues. The CDR3: CASSQVAGGLHEQFF. CDR3 nucleotide sequence: TGCGCCAGCAGCCAGGTGGCGGGAGGCCTTCATGAGCAGTTCTTC.

The chain carries TRBV11-2 and TRBJ2-5, with D perhaps TRBD2 (5 bases). CDR1 and CDR2 from the germline V gene are SGHAT and FQNNGV. V shed 1 base and J shed 5 bases, with 8 bases lying between them. CDR3 length equals 13 residues. The CDR3, as DNA: TGTGCCAGCAGCTTAGTCGGGATTGAGACCCAGTACTTC. This gives the protein CASSLVGIETQYF.

This clone appeared once. The chain employs TRBV15 and TRBJ2-2, with D perhaps matching TRBD1 (6 bases). The CDR3 covers 14 residues. V was pared by 3 bases and J by 7 bases, with 12 bases between. Looked up from germline, CDR1 is LNHNV and CDR2 is YYDKDF (reference sequence). The DNA of the CDR3 is TGTGCCACCAGCAGCGCCGGGACAATCGGGGAGCTGTTTTTT. Its translation is CATSSAGTIGELFF.

This rearrangement joins TRBV19 to TRBJ2-3; TRBD2 aligns across 9 bases. With 5 bases clipped from V and 1 base from J, the junction kept 4 bases outside the gene matches. The CDR3 has 15 amino acids. The germline V gene has CDR1 LNHDA and CDR2 SQIVND (reference sequence). CDR3 DNA: TGTGCCAGTAGTCCCAGGACTAGCGGCACAGATACGCAGTATTTT. It codes for CASSPRTSGTDTQYF.

The V call is TRBV28, the J call TRBJ1-3; D remains unclear. The CDR3 totals 16 residues. In germline, CDR1 is MDHEN, CDR2 SYDVKM. V was pared by 10 bases and J by 0 bases, with 19 bases between. The CDR3 reads CATAQKQSRSGNTIYF. CDR3 coding DNA: TGTGCCACCGCCCAAAAACAGAGTCGCTCTGGAAACACCATATATTTT.

The chain links TRBV14 to TRBJ2-5, with TRBD2 matching 10 bases. The better agreement between TRBJ2-7 and the DNA end casts doubt on the J call. The CDR3 runs 18 residues. Germline CDR1 and CDR2: SGHDN and FVKESK. CDR3 DNA: TGTGCCAGCAGCCAAGATCATCGGATAGCGGGGGGTTCCTACGAGCAGTACTTC. Translating it yields CASSQDHRIAGGSYEQYF.

This rearrangement joins TRBV6-1 to TRBJ1-5; TRBD1 agrees at 9 bases. V lost 3 bases to trimming and J lost 4 bases; unmatched junction nucleotides: 4. Germline CDR1 reads MNHNS; CDR2 reads SASEGT. This CDR3 contains 15 residues. The CDR3 region is CASSDGTGLNQPQHF. The CDR3 nucleotides read TGTGCCAGCAGTGACGGGACAGGGTTGAATCAGCCCCAGCATTTT.

The chain combines TRBV14 with TRBJ2-5; D is undetermined. The CDR3 has 13 residues. The germline CDR1 and CDR2 sequences are SGHDN and FVKESK. Trimming stripped 3 bases from V and 11 bases from J, with 16 bases between. CDR3 loop: CASSHSTGGEQYF. CDR3 sequence (DNA): TGTGCCAGCAGCCACTCCACGGGTGGAGAGCAGTACTTC.

This chain connects TRBV25-1 to TRBJ2-7, with D perhaps TRBD1 or TRBD2 (5 bases each). V shed 6 bases and J shed 3 bases, with 12 bases lying between them. CDR1 is MGHDK, CDR2 SYGVNS, per germline. The CDR3 spans 13 residues. CDR3 loop: CASSTPGSYEQYF. The CDR3 bases are TGTGCCAGCAGCACACCAGGGAGCTACGAGCAGTACTTC.

The chain couples TRBV7-8 to TRBJ2-5; D call uncertain. This CDR3 region has 14 residues. In germline, CDR1 is SGHVS, CDR2 FQNEAQ. V lost 5 bases to trimming and J lost 1 base, with 11 bases between them. The CDR3 loop is CASSPRNSQETQYF. CDR3 bases: TGTGCCAGCAGCCCCAGGAATTCCCAAGAGACCCAGTACTTC.

The chain employs TRBV7-8 and TRBJ2-3; 13 nucleotides match TRBD2. The V gene end was trimmed by 0 bases and the J gene end by 7 bases; junction bases not matched to a gene: 4. The V gene's germline CDR1 is SGHVS and CDR2 FQNEAQ. The CDR3 is 16 amino acids. In DNA form, the CDR3 reads TGTGCCAGCAGCTTAGCGTCGACTAGCGGGAGGAATACGCAGTATTTT. Its translation is CASSLASTSGRNTQYF.

The rearrangement joins TRBV5-6 to TRBJ2-1, with a weak D call TRBD2 (6 bases). Trimming removed 3 bases from V and 9 bases from J, with 10 bases in between. Germline lookup yields CDR1 SGHDT and CDR2 YYEEEE. CDR3 size: 12 residues. CDR3: CASSWGEGEQFF. The CDR3 DNA follows: TGTGCCAGCAGCTGGGGGGAAGGTGAGCAGTTCTTC.

V is TRBV6-5 and J is TRBJ1-1; the D gene is possibly TRBD1 (6 bases). V dropped 5 bases and J dropped 4 bases, with 14 bases sitting between them. CDR1 and CDR2 (germline): MNHEY, SVGAGI. This CDR3 has 14 residues. CDR3 loop: CASSHRVASTEAFF. CDR3 sequence (DNA): TGTGCCAGCAGTCACAGGGTGGCGAGCACTGAAGCTTTCTTT.

The CDR3: CASSLDVDTQYF. For the CDR3, the DNA is TGTGCCAGCAGCTTAGACGTAGATACGCAGTATTTT. The rearrangement uses TRBV7-9 and TRBJ2-3; the D is unclear. The V and J ends lost 1 base and 5 bases respectively, with 4 bases between them. The germline V gene encodes CDR1 SEHNR and CDR2 FQNEAQ (reference sequence). The CDR3 has 12 residues.

V usage is TRBV28 and J usage is TRBJ1-4; D is perhaps TRBD1 (5 bases). The germline CDR1 and CDR2 sequences are MDHEN and SYDVKM. The CDR3 extends over 18 amino acids. V lost 5 bases to trimming and J lost 8 bases, with 27 bases between them. The CDR3 protein is CASSPLYLRGVDKEKLFF. In DNA form, the CDR3 reads TGTGCCAGCAGTCCGCTTTACCTAAGGGGAGTCGATAAGGAAAAACTGTTTTTT.

The chain carries TRBV7-9 and TRBJ2-5; possible D gene TRBD1, 7 bases. This CDR3 is built from 13 residues. Trimming stripped 6 bases from V and 1 base from J, with 9 bases between. CDR1 is SEHNR and CDR2 is FQNEAQ in the germline V gene (reference sequence). In DNA, the CDR3 is TGTGCCAGCAGTCAGGGGGGCCAAGAGACCCAGTACTTC. Residues: CASSQGGQETQYF.

The rearrangement joins TRBV6-6 to TRBJ2-5; D might be TRBD1 (5 bases). The V and J ends lost 0 bases and 5 bases respectively, with 13 bases between them. There are 15 residues in the CDR3. Germline V gives CDR1 MNHNY, CDR2 SVGAGI (reference sequence). Here the CDR3 DNA reads TGTGCCAGCAGTTACTCGGTGGCAGGGTCGGAGACCCAGTACTTC. It codes for CASSYSVAGSETQYF.

This sequence joins TRBV11-2 and TRBJ2-5, with D tentatively TRBD1 (6 bases). The CDR3 sequence is 15 residues long. Germline V lookup: CDR1 SGHAT, CDR2 FQNNGV. Deletions cut 5 bases from V and 2 bases from J, with 15 bases between. The CDR3 DNA follows: TGTGCCAGCAGCCCCCAAGATAGGGGGCAAGAGACCCAGTACTTC. It translates to CASSPQDRGQETQYF.

The chain recombines TRBV9 with TRBJ2-7; 7 bases map to TRBD1. J was trimmed by 4 bases and V by 4 bases; bases with no gene match: 8. The CDR3 consists of 14 residues. CDR1 is SGDLS, CDR2 YYNGEE, per germline. For the CDR3, the DNA is TGTGCCAGCAGCAACCGGGACAGCAAATACGAGCAGTACTTC. It is translated as CASSNRDSKYEQYF.

The CDR3 nucleotides read TGTGCCAGCAGAGACGGGAGGGCCGGAGAGCAGTACTTC. Translation gives CASRDGRAGEQYF. The chain carries TRBV28 and TRBJ2-7; 8 bases map to TRBD2. Germline assignment: CDR1 MDHEN and CDR2 SYDVKM. The CDR3 contains 13 residues. Trimming removed 6 bases from V and 7 bases from J; junction bases left unmatched: 8.

The V gene is TRBV27, the J gene TRBJ1-2, with 7 nucleotides matching TRBD1. CDR1 and CDR2 (germline): MNHEY, SMNVEV (reference sequence). The ends lost 3 bases at V and 7 bases at J; junction bases unmatched: 5. The CDR3 loop spans 13 amino acids. CDR3 sequence (DNA): TGTGCCAGCAGTTTGGAGGGGGCGGGTGGCTACACCTTC. Translation: CASSLEGAGGYTF.

The chain carries TRBV28 and TRBJ1-1; D call uncertain. The CDR3 spans 13 residues. Germline assignment: CDR1 MDHEN and CDR2 SYDVKM. Deletions cut 3 bases from V and 4 bases from J, with 9 bases between. CDR3 sequence (DNA): TGTGCCAGCAGTTTTAGGGCCGCCACTGAAGCTTTCTTT. Translating gives CASSFRAATEAFF. The full variable domain, with the rest looked up from reference TRBV28 and TRBJ1-1, is DVKVTQSSRYLVKRTGEKVFLECVQDMDHENMFWYRQDPGLGLRLIYFSYDVKMKEKGDIPEGYSVSREKKERFSLILESASTNQTSMYLCASSFRAATEAFFGQGTRLTVV.

The rearrangement uses TRBV27 and TRBJ2-6; D possibly corresponds to TRBD2 (5 bases). Deletions cut 8 bases from V and 1 base from J, with 12 bases between. This CDR3 comprises 15 residues. Germline CDR1 MNHEY, CDR2 SMNVEV (reference sequence). CDR3: CASATGVSGANVLTF. The CDR3 nucleotides are TGTGCCAGCGCGACCGGGGTTTCTGGGGCCAACGTCCTGACTTTC.

The rearrangement uses TRBV11-1 and TRBJ2-7, with unresolved D. Germline assignment: CDR1 SGHAT and CDR2 FQDESV (reference sequence). The ends were cut back, 3 bases at V and 2 bases at J, with 8 bases in the middle. This CDR3 contains 13 residues. For the CDR3, the DNA is TGTGCCAGCAGCTTTGGTGAGGCCTACGAGCAGTACTTC. Protein product: CASSFGEAYEQYF.

A note on this clone: Other DNA sequences in this specimen translate into the identical CDR3. The chain combines TRBV13 with TRBJ1-2; D unclear. Germline CDR1 and CDR2: PRHDT and FYEKMQ (reference sequence). V was shortened by 5 bases and J by 4 bases, with 11 bases between the two germline ends. CDR3 length equals 13 residues. The CDR3 coding sequence is TGTGCCAGCAGCCAAGGAAGGGTCTATGGCTACACCTTC. Its translation: CASSQGRVYGYTF.

This clone occurred a few times. The chain is built from TRBV15 and TRBJ1-1; 7 bases are shared with TRBD1. Germline CDR1 is LNHNV and CDR2 is YYDKDF (reference sequence). V lost 0 bases, J lost 6 bases, and 4 bases stayed unmatched. This CDR3 is 14 amino acids long. Written as DNA, the CDR3 is TGTGCCACCAGCAGAGAGACAGGGCGCCCTGAAGCTTTCTTT. Translating it yields CATSRETGRPEAFF.

The chain has TRBV5-6 and TRBJ2-7; the D call may be TRBD1 or TRBD2 (5 bases each). This CDR3 comprises 17 residues. Trimming removed 2 bases from V and 3 bases from J, with 21 bases in between. CDR1 and CDR2 from the germline V gene are SGHDT and YYEEEE. The CDR3 DNA sequence: TGTGCCAGCAGCTTTTTCTCAGGGACCCAGGGCGACTACGAGCAGTACTTC. Amino acids: CASSFFSGTQGDYEQYF.

This chain joins TRBV6-5 and TRBJ1-2, with a possible D match to TRBD1 (5 bases). Between the trimmed V and J ends, which lost 6 bases and 1 base, there was a span of 15 bases. The CDR3 extends over 15 amino acids. Looked up from germline, CDR1 is MNHEY and CDR2 is SVGAGI. The CDR3 reads CASRPLKDNNYGYTF. DNA of the CDR3: TGTGCCAGCAGACCCTTAAAGGACAATAACTATGGCTACACCTTC.

Notes on this clone: The junction departs from the called germline gene at one end, perhaps through a read error. The chain has TRBV6-5 and TRBJ2-3; D unresolved. CDR1 and CDR2 from the germline V gene are MNHEY and SVGAGI. This CDR3 has 13 residues. The CDR3 loop is CASSPSGTDTQYF. Here the CDR3 DNA reads TGTGCCAGCAGCCCCTCAGGCACGGATACGCAGTATTTT.

The chain employs TRBV5-1 and TRBJ1-2; no clear D. The CDR3 length is 12 residues. Germline V gives CDR1 SGHRS, CDR2 YFSETQ. V lost 6 bases and J lost 2, with 8 bases in between. CDR3 nucleotides: TGCGCCAGCAAGGCCGGAAACTATGGCTACACCTTC. It yields the protein CASKAGNYGYTF.